What follows describes a single TCR beta chain. Its specificity is not known. The entry originates in a study of CD4 T cells in relation to SARS-CoV-2 and coronaviruses. Study summary: PBMCs were cultured with antigen for over 8 days before TCR beta sequencing. Study findings and constraints: Monoreactive clones expanded significantly more to SARS-CoV-2 than crossreactive clones did. In roughly two thirds of donors, memory CD4+ clonotypes crossrecognized SARS-CoV-2 and at least one common cold coronavirus spike.

This table comes from immunoSEQ multiplex PCR, and its TCRdb copy is limited to in-frame clones, with some not included. The table shows roughly 18,000 clones, with 70% to 80% occurring only once. Unexposed donor CD4+ T cells date from 2011-2018, before the COVID-19 pandemic. CD4+ T cells were isolated from the cells after around eleven days of culture. The sample taken for sequencing was CD4+ T cells from PBMCs, cultured in vitro. The origin of this receptor is a human donor in good health.

CDR3 region: CASSFGEEEAFF. The CDR3 nucleotides read TGTGCCAGCAGCTTTGGTGAAGAGGAAGCTTTCTTT. The chain links TRBV5-6 to TRBJ1-1; D gene ambiguous. Germline values: CDR1 SGHDT, CDR2 YYEEEE. V was shortened by 2 bases and J by 8 bases, with 10 bases between the two germline ends. There are 12 residues in the CDR3. Complete variable domain (other parts from reference TRBV5-6 and TRBJ1-1): DAGVTQSPTHLIKTRGQQVTLRCSPKSGHDTVSWYQQALGQGPQFIFQYYEEEERQRGNFPDRFSGHQFPNYSSELNVNALLLGDSALYLCASSFGEEEAFFGQGTRLTVV.